This TCR beta chain was observed in a study of blood T cell repertoires in COVID-19. Across the study: Samples taken during acute and convalescent COVID-19 were collected in the United States, Italy and Spain. The cDNA or gDNA used as material had been derived from T cells, B-cell-depleted T cells, or PBMCs.

The CDR3 sequence is 16 residues long. The germline V gene encodes CDR1 SGDLS and CDR2 YYNGEE. V gave up 0 bases and J gave up 2 bases; unmatched junction bases: 6. In the original processing: Using reference gene primer amplification, nucleated cell counts were estimated. Method: immunoSEQ multiplex PCR; TCRdb's copy keeps in-frame clones and lacks some. V and J calls and clone size are as listed in that table; D and trimming were resolved from the DNA. The repertoire has about 400,000 clones, 80% to 90% of them found once; the top ten carry roughly 2%. The participants were between roughly 18 and 100 years old and came from under 25 US areas.

The receptor was derived from a man aged 35-49 years in a cohort exposed to, infected with or recovered from COVID-19 (not recorded which). The gene calls are TRBV9 and TRBJ1-1; TRBD1 matches 8 bases. Material: PBMCs or T cells enriched from blood (not recorded which). The CDR3 DNA is TGTGCCAGCAGCGTAGGACAGGGGAACGCCAACACTGAAGCTTTCTTT. It is translated as CASSVGQGNANTEAFF. Together with reference TRBV9 and TRBJ1-1, the CDR3 gives the full variable domain: DSGVTQTPKHLITATGQRVTLRCSPRSGDLSVYWYQQSLDQGLQFLIQYYNGEERAKGNILERFSAQQFPDLHSELNLSSLELGDSALYFCASSVGQGNANTEAFFGQGTRLTVV.